This T cell receptor (beta chain) emerged from a study of blood T cell repertoires in COVID-19. The overall study: Material from acute and convalescent COVID-19 was sourced from the United States, Italy and Spain. In each case, the material was cDNA or gDNA derived from T cells, B-cell-depleted T cells, or PBMCs.

Per germline, CDR1 MNHEY and CDR2 SVGAGI. V lost 4 bases and J lost 1; bases outside the gene matches: 4. There are 16 residues in the CDR3. Study processing details: How many nucleated cells were present was estimated from reference gene primer amplification. Here immunoSEQ multiplex PCR was the method, and the copy in TCRdb shows in-frame clones only, minus some. V, J and clone size are taken as reported in that table, and D and trimming were inferred from the DNA itself. The table records roughly 260,000 clones, 82% of them present only once. The receptor was isolated from a woman aged 18-29 years with acute or convalescent COVID-19. The J gene is TRBJ2-3, the V gene TRBV6-5; TRBD2 matches 11 bases. Sequenced input: peripheral blood. The chain's CDR3 is CASSLTSGRGTDTQYF. Here the CDR3 DNA reads TGTGCCAGCAGTTTAACTAGCGGGAGAGGCACAGATACGCAGTATTTT.